This T cell receptor (beta chain) was identified in a study of CD8+ T cells in alopecia areata. Overall study context: C3H/HeJ donors with spontaneous alopecia, roughly 6-13 months old, supplied skin grafts to approximately 6-10-week-old female C3H/HeJ mice.

The study's findings and limits: Lesional scalp, notably in alopecia totalis/universalis, had clonality above that of normal scalp. When scalp samples are sequenced, resident alphabeta T cells of normal skin are also captured.

This clone was counted only a few times. Antigen: not known. The gene names here belong to mouse. Read coverage stops 4 residues before the CDR3 terminus; the germline J gene supplies the remainder. Cutaneous lymph nodes were pooled and cells sorted by CD4, CD8alpha, NKG2D, NKG2ACE and more. V shed 3 bases, J shed 3 bases, and the junction held 2 bases outside the gene matches. This CDR3 spans 14 amino acids. Germline values: CDR1 NNHNN, CDR2 SYGAGS (reference sequence). TCR sequencing used cDNA made by reverse transcription of extracted RNA. Sequenced by immunoSEQ multiplex PCR; TCRdb stores in-frame clones only, minus some. This repertoire holds more than 250,000 clones, and none appear only once.

Material for sequencing was CD4+ T cells sorted from a lymph node. The receptor was isolated from a C3H/HeJ mouse with alopecia areata. The MHC haplotype recorded for the strain is H2-k. The V and J genes are TRBV13-2 and TRBJ1-2; 10 bases align to TRBD1. CDR3 DNA, as far as it was read: TGTGCCAGCGGTGCCGGGACAGGGGACTCC. Translated: CASGAGTGDS. The whole CDR3 sequence reads CASGAGTGDSDYTF.